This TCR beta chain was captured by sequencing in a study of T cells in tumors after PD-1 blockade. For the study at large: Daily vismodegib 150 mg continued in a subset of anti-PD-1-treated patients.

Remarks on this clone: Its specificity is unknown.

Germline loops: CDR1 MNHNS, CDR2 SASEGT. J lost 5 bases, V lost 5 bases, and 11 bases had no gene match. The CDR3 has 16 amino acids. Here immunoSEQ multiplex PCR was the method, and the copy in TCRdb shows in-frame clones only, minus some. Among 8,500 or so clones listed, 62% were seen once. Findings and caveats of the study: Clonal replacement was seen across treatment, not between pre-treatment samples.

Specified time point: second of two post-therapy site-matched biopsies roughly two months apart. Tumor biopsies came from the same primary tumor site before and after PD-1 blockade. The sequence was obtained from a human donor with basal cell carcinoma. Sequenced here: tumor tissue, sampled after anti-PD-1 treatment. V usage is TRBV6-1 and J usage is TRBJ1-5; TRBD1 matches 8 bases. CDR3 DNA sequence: TGTGCCAGCAGTAAAGGAACAGGGGGAAGCCATCAGCCCCAGCATTTT. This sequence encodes CASSKGTGGSHQPQHF.